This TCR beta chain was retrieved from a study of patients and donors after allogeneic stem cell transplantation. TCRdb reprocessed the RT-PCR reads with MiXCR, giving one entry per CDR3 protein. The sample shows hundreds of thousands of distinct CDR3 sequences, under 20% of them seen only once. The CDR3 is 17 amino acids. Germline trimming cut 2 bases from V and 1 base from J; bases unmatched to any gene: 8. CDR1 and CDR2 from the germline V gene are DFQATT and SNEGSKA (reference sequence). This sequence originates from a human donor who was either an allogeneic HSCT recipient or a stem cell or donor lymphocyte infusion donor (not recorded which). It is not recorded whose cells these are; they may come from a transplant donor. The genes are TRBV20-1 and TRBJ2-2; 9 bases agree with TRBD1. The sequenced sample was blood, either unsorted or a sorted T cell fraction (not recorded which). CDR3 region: CSARKTGGRRNTGELFF. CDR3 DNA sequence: TGCAGTGCTAGAAAAACAGGGGGCCGAAGGAACACCGGGGAGCTGTTTTTT.